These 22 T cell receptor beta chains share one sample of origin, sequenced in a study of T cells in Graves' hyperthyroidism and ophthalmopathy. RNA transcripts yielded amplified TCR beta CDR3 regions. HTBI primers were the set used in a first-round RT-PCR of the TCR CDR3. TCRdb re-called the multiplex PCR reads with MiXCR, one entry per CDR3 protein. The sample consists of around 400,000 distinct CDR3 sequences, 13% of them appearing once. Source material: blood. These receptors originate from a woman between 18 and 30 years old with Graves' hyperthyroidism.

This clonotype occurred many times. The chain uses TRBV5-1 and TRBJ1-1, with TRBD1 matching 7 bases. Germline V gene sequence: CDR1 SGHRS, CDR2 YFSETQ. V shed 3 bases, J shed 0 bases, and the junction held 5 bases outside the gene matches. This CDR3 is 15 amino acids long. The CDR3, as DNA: TGCGCCAGCAGCTCCGGGACAGCTTTGAACACTGAAGCTTTCTTT. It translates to CASSSGTALNTEAFF.

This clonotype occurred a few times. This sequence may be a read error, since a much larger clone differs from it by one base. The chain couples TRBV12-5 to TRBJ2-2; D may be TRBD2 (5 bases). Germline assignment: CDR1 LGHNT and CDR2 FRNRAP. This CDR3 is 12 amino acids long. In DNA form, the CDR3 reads TGTGCTAGTGGTCCGTGGACCGGGGAGCTGGTTTTT. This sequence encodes CASGPWTGELVF.

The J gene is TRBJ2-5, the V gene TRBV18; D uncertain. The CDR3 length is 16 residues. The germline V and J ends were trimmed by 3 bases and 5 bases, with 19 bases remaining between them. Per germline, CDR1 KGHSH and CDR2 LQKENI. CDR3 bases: TGTGCCAGCTCACCCTCGGTGGTTGGTACTTGGGAGACCCAGTACTTC. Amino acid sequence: CASSPSVVGTWETQYF.

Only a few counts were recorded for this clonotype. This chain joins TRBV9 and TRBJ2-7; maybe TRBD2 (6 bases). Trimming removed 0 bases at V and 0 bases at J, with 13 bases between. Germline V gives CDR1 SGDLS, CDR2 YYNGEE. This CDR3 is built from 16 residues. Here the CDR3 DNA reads TGTGCCAGCAGCGTAGGGCGGGATGGGGACTCCTACGAGCAGTACTTC. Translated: CASSVGRDGDSYEQYF.

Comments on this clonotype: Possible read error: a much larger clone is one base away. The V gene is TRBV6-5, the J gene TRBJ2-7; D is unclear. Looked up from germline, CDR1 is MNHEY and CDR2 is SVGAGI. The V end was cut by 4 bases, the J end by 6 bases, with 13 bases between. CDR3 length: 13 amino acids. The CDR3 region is CASSSGLPCEQYF. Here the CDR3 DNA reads TGTGCCAGCAGTTCCGGGCTCCCCTGCGAGCAGTACTTC.

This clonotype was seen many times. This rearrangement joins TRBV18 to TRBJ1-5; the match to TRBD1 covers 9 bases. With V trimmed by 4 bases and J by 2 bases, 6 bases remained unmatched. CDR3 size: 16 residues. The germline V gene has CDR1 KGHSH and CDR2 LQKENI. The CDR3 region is CASSLRTGDGNQPQHF. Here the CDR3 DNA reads TGTGCCAGCTCACTTCGGACAGGGGATGGCAATCAGCCCCAGCATTTT.

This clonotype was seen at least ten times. CDR3 sequence: CASSTTNRITGELFF. The CDR3 nucleotides are TGCGCCAGCAGCACGACGAACAGGATCACCGGGGAGCTGTTTTTT. This chain joins TRBV5-1 and TRBJ2-2, with D perhaps TRBD1 (5 bases). Trimming stripped 4 bases from V and 4 bases from J, with 14 bases between. CDR1 is SGHRS, CDR2 YFSETQ, per germline. The CDR3 contains 15 residues.

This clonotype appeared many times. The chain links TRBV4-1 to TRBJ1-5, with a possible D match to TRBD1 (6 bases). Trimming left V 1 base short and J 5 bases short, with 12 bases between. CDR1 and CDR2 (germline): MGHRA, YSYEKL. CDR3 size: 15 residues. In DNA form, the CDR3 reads TGCGCCAGCAGCCAAGTTGGGGGGCAAGATCAGCCCCAGCATTTT. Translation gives CASSQVGGQDQPQHF.

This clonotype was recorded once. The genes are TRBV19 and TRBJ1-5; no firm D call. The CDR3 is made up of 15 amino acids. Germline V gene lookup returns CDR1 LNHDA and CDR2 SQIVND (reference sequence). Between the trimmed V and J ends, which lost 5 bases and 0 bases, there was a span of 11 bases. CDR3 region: CASSAFRDSNQPQHF. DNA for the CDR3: TGTGCCAGTAGTGCATTCCGAGATAGCAATCAGCCCCAGCATTTT. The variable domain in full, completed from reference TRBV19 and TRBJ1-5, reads DGGITQSPKYLFRKEGQNVTLSCEQNLNHDAMYWYRQDPGQGLRLIYYSQIVNDFQKGDIAEGYSVSREKKESFPLTVTSAQKNPTAFYLCASSAFRDSNQPQHFGDGTRLSIL.

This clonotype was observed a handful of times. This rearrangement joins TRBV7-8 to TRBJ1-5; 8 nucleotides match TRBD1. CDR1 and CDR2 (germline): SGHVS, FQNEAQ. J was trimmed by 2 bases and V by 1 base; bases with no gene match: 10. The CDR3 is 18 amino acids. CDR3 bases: TGTGCCAGCAGCTTAGAAAGGATCGTGACAGGGGGCAATCAGCCCCAGCATTTT. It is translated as CASSLERIVTGGNQPQHF.

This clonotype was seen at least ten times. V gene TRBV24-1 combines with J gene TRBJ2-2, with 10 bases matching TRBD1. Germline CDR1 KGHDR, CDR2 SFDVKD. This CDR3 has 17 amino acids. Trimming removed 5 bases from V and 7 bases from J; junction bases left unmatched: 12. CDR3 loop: CATSASTGTGVGGELFF. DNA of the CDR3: TGTGCCACCAGTGCAAGTACCGGGACAGGGGTAGGCGGGGAGCTGTTTTTT.

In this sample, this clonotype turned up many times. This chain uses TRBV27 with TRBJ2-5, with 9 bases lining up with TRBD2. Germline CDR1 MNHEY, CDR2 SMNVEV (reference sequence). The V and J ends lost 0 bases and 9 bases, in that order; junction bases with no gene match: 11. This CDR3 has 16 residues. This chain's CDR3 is CASSLSIAGDHEAQYF. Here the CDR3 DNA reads TGTGCCAGCAGTTTATCGATAGCGGGAGATCACGAGGCCCAGTACTTC.

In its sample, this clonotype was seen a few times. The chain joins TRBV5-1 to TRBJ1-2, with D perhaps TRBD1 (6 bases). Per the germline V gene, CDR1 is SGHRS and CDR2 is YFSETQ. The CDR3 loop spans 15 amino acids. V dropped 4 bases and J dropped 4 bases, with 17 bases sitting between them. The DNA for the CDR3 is TGCGCCAGCAGCGAACAAGGGGGGACAACCTATGGCTACACCTTC. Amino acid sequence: CASSEQGGTTYGYTF.

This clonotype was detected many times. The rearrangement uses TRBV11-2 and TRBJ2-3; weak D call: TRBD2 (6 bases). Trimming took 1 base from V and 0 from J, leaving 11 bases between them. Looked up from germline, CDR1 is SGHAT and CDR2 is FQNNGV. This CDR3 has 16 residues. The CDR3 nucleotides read TGTGCCAGCAGCTTAGCGCCGGGGACTAGCACAGATACGCAGTATTTT. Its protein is CASSLAPGTSTDTQYF.

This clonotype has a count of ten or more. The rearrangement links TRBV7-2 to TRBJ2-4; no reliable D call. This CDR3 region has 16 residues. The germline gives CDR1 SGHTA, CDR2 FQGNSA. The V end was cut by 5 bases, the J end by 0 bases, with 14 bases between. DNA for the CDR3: TGTGCCAGCAGCCCCCAGCCGACCTTAGCCAAAAACATTCAGTACTTC. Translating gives CASSPQPTLAKNIQYF.

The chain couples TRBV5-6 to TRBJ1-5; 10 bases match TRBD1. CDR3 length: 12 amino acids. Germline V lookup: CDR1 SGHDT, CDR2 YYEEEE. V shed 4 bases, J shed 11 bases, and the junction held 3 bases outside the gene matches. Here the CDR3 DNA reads TGTGCCAGCAGCCTGGGACAGGGGTCCCAGCATTTT. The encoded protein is CASSLGQGSQHF.

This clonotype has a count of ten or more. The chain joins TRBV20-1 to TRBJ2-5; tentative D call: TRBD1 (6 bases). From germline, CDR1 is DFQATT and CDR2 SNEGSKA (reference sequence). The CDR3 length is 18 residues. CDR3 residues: CRWGQGGSNLQSQETQYF. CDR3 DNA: TGCAGGTGGGGGCAAGGGGGAAGCAACCTGCAGTCACAAGAGACCCAGTACTTC.

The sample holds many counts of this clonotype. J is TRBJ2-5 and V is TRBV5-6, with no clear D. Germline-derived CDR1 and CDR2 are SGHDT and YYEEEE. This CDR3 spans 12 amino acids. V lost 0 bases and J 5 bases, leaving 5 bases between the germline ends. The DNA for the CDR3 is TGTGCCAGCAGCTTGGTGGTCGAGACCCAGTACTTC. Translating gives CASSLVVETQYF.

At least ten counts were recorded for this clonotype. The CDR3 reads CASSPSRRTGRTYEQYF. CDR3 bases: TGTGCCAGCAGCCCATCCCGGCGGACAGGTAGGACCTACGAGCAGTACTTC. The chain joins TRBV3-1 to TRBJ2-7; TRBD1 aligns across 7 bases. The CDR3 has 17 residues. CDR1 is LGHDT and CDR2 is YNNKEL in the germline V gene (reference sequence). Trimming at V came to 4 bases and at J to 2 bases, leaving 14 bases not matched to a gene.

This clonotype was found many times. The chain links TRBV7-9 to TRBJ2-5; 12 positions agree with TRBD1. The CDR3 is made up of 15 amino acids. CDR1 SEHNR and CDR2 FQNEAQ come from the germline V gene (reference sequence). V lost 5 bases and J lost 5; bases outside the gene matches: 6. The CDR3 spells CASSNRDRGLETQYF. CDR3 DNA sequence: TGTGCCAGCAGCAACCGGGACAGGGGGCTGGAGACCCAGTACTTC. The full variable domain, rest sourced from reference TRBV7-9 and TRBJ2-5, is DTGVSQNPRHKITKRGQNVTFRCDPISEHNRLYWYRQTLGQGPEFLTYFQNEAQLEKSRLLSDRFSAERPKGSFSTLEIQRTEQGDSAMYLCASSNRDRGLETQYFGPGTRLLVL.

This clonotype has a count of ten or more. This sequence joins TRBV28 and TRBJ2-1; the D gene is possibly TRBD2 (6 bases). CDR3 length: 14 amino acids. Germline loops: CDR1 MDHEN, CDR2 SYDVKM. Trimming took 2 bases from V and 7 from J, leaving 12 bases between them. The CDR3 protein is CASSLRLELNEQFF. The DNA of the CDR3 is TGTGCCAGCAGTTTACGACTAGAATTAAATGAGCAGTTCTTC.

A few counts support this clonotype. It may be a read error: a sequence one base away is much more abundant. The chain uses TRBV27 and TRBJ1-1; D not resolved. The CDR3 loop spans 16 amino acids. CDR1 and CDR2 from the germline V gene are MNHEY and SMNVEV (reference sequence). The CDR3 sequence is CASSLKGNVPRVEASF. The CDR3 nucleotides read TGTGCCAGCAGTCTAAAAGGAAATGTGCCCCGAGTTGAAGCTTCCTTT.